This TCR beta chain was sequenced during a study of pediatric ulcerative colitis. Whole-study results and caveats: Compared with controls, ulcerative colitis showed greater blood-rectum clone sharing.

Turning to this clone: The antigen is unknown.

The assay was run at survey level. Sequencing depth was up to 500,000 reads per sample. TCRdb's copy holds only in-frame clones and misses some; the assay was immunoSEQ multiplex PCR. The repertoire includes approximately 60,000 clones, 80% to 90% of them detected once, and under 3.5% sits in the top ten. The blood sample was taken during the colonoscopy visit. The clonotype comes from a boy aged 5 to 17 with severe ulcerative colitis. The source material was blood.

In DNA form, the CDR3 reads TGCGCCAGCAGTTTGAATGAAAAACTGTTTTTT. Translating it yields CASSLNEKLFF. The chain couples TRBV10-2 to TRBJ1-4; D unclear. The germline gives CDR1 WSHSY, CDR2 SAAADI. V dropped 5 bases and J dropped 5 bases, with 3 bases sitting between them. The CDR3 is 11 amino acids.